The next 23 T cell receptor beta chains were all read from a single sample in a study of early T cells in non-severe SARS-CoV-2 infection. TCRdb reprocessed the 5' RACE reads with MiXCR, giving one entry per CDR3 protein. The sample shows 80,000 to 95,000 distinct CDR3 sequences, over 12% of them seen only once. The sequenced sample consisted of whole blood. The receptors originated from an adult who was a healthcare worker with PCR-confirmed SARS-CoV-2 infection or an uninfected control (not recorded which).

V is TRBV7-3 and J is TRBJ2-5; 13 bases are shared with TRBD2. The trim removed 5 bases at V and 2 bases at J, leaving 5 bases unmatched. CDR3 length: 16 residues. CDR1 and CDR2 from the germline V gene are SGHTA and FQGTGA. In DNA form, the CDR3 reads TGTGCCAGCAGCCCCACGGGACTAGCGGGGCAAGAGACCCAGTACTTC. Its protein product is CASSPTGLAGQETQYF.

Many counts were recorded for this clonotype. The CDR3 sequence is CSSYRGFVQADTEAFF. In DNA, the CDR3 is TGCAGCTCTTACAGGGGTTTTGTCCAGGCTGACACTGAAGCTTTCTTT. The rearrangement joins TRBV29-1 to TRBJ1-1; TRBD1 aligns across 7 bases. The CDR3 has 16 amino acids. Looked up from germline, CDR1 is SQVTM and CDR2 is ANQGSEA. J lost 3 bases, V lost 8 bases, and 18 bases had no gene match.

This clonotype occurred a few times. The genes are TRBV29-1 and TRBJ2-1, with D unresolved. The CDR3 is made up of 10 amino acids. V was cut by 4 bases and J by 8 bases, with 6 bases left in between. The germline CDR1 and CDR2 sequences are SQVTM and ANQGSEA. CDR3 nucleotide sequence: TGCAGCGTTGCGGTCGATGAGCAGTTCTTC. Protein: CSVAVDEQFF.

This clonotype was detected only a few times. The chain couples TRBV11-2 to TRBJ2-5, with 7 bases that match TRBD1. The CDR3 has 12 residues. V lost 8 bases, J lost 7 bases, and 7 bases stayed unmatched. Germline-derived CDR1 and CDR2 are SGHAT and FQNNGV. The CDR3 here is CASGDRARTQYF. The CDR3 DNA follows: TGTGCCAGCGGCGACAGGGCCCGGACCCAGTACTTC.

The rearrangement uses TRBV11-2 and TRBJ1-1; D gene uncertain. The germline CDR1 and CDR2 sequences are SGHAT and FQNNGV. This CDR3 has 17 amino acids. V lost 5 bases to trimming and J lost 1 base, with 20 bases between them. CDR3 sequence: CASSLKVLGPENTEAFF. In DNA, the CDR3 is TGTGCCAGCAGCCTCAAGGTTTTAGGGCCCGAGAACACTGAAGCTTTCTTT. Full variable domain (missing parts from reference TRBV11-2 and TRBJ1-1): EAGVAQSPRYKIIEKRQSVAFWCNPISGHATLYWYQQILGQGPKLLIQFQNNGVVDDSQLPKDRFSAERLKGVDSTLKIQPAKLEDSAVYLCASSLKVLGPENTEAFFGQGTRLTVV.

This rearrangement joins TRBV2 to TRBJ2-7; 7 bases align to TRBD1. Germline CDR1 is SNHLY and CDR2 is FYNNEI. This CDR3 is 15 amino acids long. With 0 bases clipped from V and 2 bases from J, the junction kept 4 bases outside the gene matches. DNA for the CDR3: TGTGCCAGCAGTGAAGCTGGGACAGCAACCTACGAGCAGTACGTC. Amino acid sequence: CASSEAGTATYEQYV.

The gene calls are TRBV4-2 and TRBJ1-1; D possibly corresponds to TRBD1 (5 bases). Deletions cut 6 bases from V and 5 bases from J, with 19 bases between. The V gene's germline CDR1 is LGHNA and CDR2 YNFKEQ. The CDR3 spans 15 residues. CDR3 amino acids: CASRHVLGGGTEAFF. As DNA, the CDR3 is TGTGCCAGCAGACACGTCCTCGGGGGAGGAACTGAAGCTTTCTTT.

The gene calls are TRBV20-1 and TRBJ1-5; D is undetermined. The CDR3 length is 14 residues. V was trimmed by 1 base and J by 9 bases, leaving 16 bases between them. Germline V lookup: CDR1 DFQATT, CDR2 SNEGSKA (reference sequence). The CDR3 sequence: CSARVRAAQGPQHF. In nucleotides, the CDR3 is TGCAGTGCTAGAGTTCGAGCCGCTCAAGGGCCCCAGCATTTT.

This clonotype was observed many times. This chain joins TRBV2 and TRBJ2-3, with D perhaps assigned TRBD1 or TRBD2 (5 bases each). V lost 10 bases and J 6 bases, leaving 17 bases between the germline ends. Germline assignment: CDR1 SNHLY and CDR2 FYNNEI. This CDR3 comprises 13 residues. The CDR3 sequence: CATRGPSGDTQYF. CDR3 DNA sequence: TGTGCCACCCGGGGACCATCGGGGGATACGCAGTATTTT.

There are a few counts of this clonotype. This chain uses TRBV9 with TRBJ2-3; TRBD2 matches at 9 bases. Germline CDR1 is SGDLS and CDR2 is YYNGEE. The CDR3 sequence is 15 residues long. V lost 3 bases, J lost 4 bases, and 6 bases stayed unmatched. CDR3 in DNA: TGTGCCAGCAGCGCGACTAGCGGATCGGCAGATACGCAGTATTTT. Amino acids: CASSATSGSADTQYF.

The rearrangement uses TRBV7-2 and TRBJ2-5, with D hard to call. Trimming stripped 1 base from V and 4 bases from J, with 10 bases between. Germline V CDR1 and CDR2: SGHTA, FQGNSA. There are 14 residues in the CDR3. CDR3 loop: CASSLVKTVETQYF. The CDR3 bases are TGTGCCAGCAGCTTAGTTAAAACGGTAGAGACCCAGTACTTC.

The chain uses TRBV28 and TRBJ1-2, with 8 bases that match TRBD1. CDR1 and CDR2 (germline): MDHEN, SYDVKM. Trimming cost V 4 bases and J 1 base; bases outside gene matches: 2. The CDR3 is made up of 14 amino acids. The CDR3 nucleotides are TGTGCCAGCAGTTCCGGACAGGGTAACTATGGCTACACCTTC. It encodes CASSSGQGNYGYTF.

This chain joins TRBV4-1 and TRBJ2-7, with 8 bases matching TRBD1. This CDR3 is built from 17 residues. The germline CDR1 and CDR2 sequences are MGHRA and YSYEKL. V lost 2 bases and J lost 4; bases outside the gene matches: 13. CDR3: CASSQPCPGQVVYEQYV. CDR3 nucleotide sequence: TGCGCCAGCAGCCAACCCTGCCCGGGACAGGTTGTTTACGAGCAGTACGTC.

The CDR3 DNA reads as TGTGCCAGCAGCCAGGGTCATTATACTGGGGAGCTGTTTTTT. Its translation is CASSQGHYTGELFF. V usage is TRBV7-2 and J usage is TRBJ2-2; a possible D gene is TRBD1 (5 bases). Trimming pared 5 bases from V and 8 bases from J, leaving 15 bases between. This CDR3 region has 14 residues. CDR1 is SGHTA, CDR2 FQGNSA, per germline.

This clonotype appeared a few times. The gene calls are TRBV4-1 and TRBJ2-1; the match to TRBD2 covers 10 bases. The V gene end was trimmed by 4 bases and the J gene end by 4 bases; junction bases not matched to a gene: 7. The CDR3 covers 16 residues. Germline CDR1 MGHRA, CDR2 YSYEKL. The CDR3 nucleotides read TGCGCCAGCAGCCGAAGTAGCGGGGGGAATTACAATGAGCAGTTCTTC. This sequence encodes CASSRSSGGNYNEQFF.

This chain uses TRBV19 with TRBJ2-5, with D unresolved. This CDR3 has 13 amino acids. Germline V gene data show CDR1 as LNHDA and CDR2 as SQIVND (reference sequence). V lost 2 bases, J lost 1 base, and 5 bases lay in between. CDR3 nucleotide sequence: TGTGCCAGTAGTATATTGATCCAAGAGACCCAGTACTTC. As protein: CASSILIQETQYF.

A few counts support this clonotype. The rearrangement uses TRBV4-1 and TRBJ1-1; D perhaps matches TRBD1 (6 bases). Germline-derived CDR1 and CDR2 are MGHRA and YSYEKL. Trimming took off 1 base at V and 4 bases at J, with 13 bases between the two ends. The CDR3 extends over 15 amino acids. The CDR3 sequence: CASSQGFGGGTEAFF. CDR3 coding DNA: TGCGCCAGCAGCCAAGGGTTTGGGGGCGGCACTGAAGCTTTCTTT.

Only a few counts were recorded for this clonotype. The chain carries TRBV12-3 or TRBV12-4 and TRBJ1-1; 7 bases align to TRBD1. After removal of 6 bases from V and 8 bases from J, the junction contained 0 bases not matched to a gene. The CDR3 consists of 10 residues. CDR3 protein: CASRGQEAFF. The DNA for the CDR3 is TGTGCCAGCAGGGGACAGGAAGCTTTCTTT.

This clonotype occurred a few times. J is TRBJ2-2 and V is TRBV12-3 or TRBV12-4, with 11 bases fitting TRBD2. The ends lost 2 bases at V and 3 bases at J; junction bases unmatched: 8. The CDR3 consists of 18 residues. For the CDR3, the DNA is TGTGCCAGCAGTTTATCGGCGATAGCGGGGGGGCACACCGGGGAGCTGTTTTTT. Translating gives CASSLSAIAGGHTGELFF.

The genes are TRBV29-1 and TRBJ2-7, with D unclear. CDR1 SQVTM and CDR2 ANQGSEA come from the germline V gene. The ends were cut back, 4 bases at V and 6 bases at J, with 10 bases in the middle. CDR3 length: 11 residues. The CDR3 DNA reads TGCAGCGTTGTTGTGTTGGGCGAGCAGTACGTC. Its protein is CSVVVLGEQYV.

This clonotype was seen a handful of times. This sequence joins TRBV29-1 and TRBJ2-1; perhaps TRBD1 as D (5 bases). Germline V gene lookup returns CDR1 SQVTM and CDR2 ANQGSEA. The CDR3 length is 12 residues. Trimming stripped 6 bases from V and 7 bases from J, with 13 bases between. The CDR3 loop is CSVDRQGNEQFF. As DNA, the CDR3 is TGCAGCGTGGACCGGCAGGGAAATGAGCAGTTCTTC.

This clonotype occurred a few times. The chain carries TRBV24-1 and TRBJ2-1, with TRBD1 matching 8 bases. Trimming at V came to 8 bases and at J to 6 bases, leaving 11 bases not matched to a gene. Germline V gene lookup returns CDR1 KGHDR and CDR2 SFDVKD. The CDR3 runs 15 residues. The CDR3 spells CATTPGQGASNEQFF. In DNA form, the CDR3 reads TGTGCCACCACCCCCGGGCAGGGGGCGAGCAATGAGCAGTTCTTC.

CDR3 in amino acids: CASSLMAASTDTQYF. In DNA, the CDR3 is TGTGCCAGCAGCTTAATGGCAGCTAGCACAGATACGCAGTATTTT. The chain employs TRBV7-8 and TRBJ2-3; no firm D call. The CDR3 spans 15 residues. V was pared by 2 bases and J by 0 bases, with 9 bases between. CDR1 is SGHVS, CDR2 FQNEAQ, per germline.